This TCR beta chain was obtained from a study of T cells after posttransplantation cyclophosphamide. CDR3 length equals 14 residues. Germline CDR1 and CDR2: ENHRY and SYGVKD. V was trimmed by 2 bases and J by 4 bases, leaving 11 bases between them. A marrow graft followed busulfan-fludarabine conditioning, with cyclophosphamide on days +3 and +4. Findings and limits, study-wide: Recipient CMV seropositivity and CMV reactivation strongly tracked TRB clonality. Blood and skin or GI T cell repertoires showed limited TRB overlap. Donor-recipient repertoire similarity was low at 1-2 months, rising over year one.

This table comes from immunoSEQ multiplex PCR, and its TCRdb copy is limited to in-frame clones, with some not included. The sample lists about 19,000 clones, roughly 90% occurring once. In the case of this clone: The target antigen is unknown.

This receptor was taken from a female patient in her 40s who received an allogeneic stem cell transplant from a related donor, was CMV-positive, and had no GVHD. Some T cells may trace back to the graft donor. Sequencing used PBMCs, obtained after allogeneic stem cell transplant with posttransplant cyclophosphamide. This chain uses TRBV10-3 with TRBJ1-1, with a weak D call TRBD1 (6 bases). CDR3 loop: CAISETGSPTEAFF. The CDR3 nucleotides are TGTGCCATCAGTGAGACAGGGAGCCCCACTGAAGCTTTCTTT.